This T cell receptor beta chain was obtained from a study of blood T cells in healthy people across ages. Germline assignment: CDR1 MNHEY and CDR2 SVGEGT. V lost 7 bases and J 3 bases, leaving 16 bases between the germline ends. The CDR3 length is 14 residues. Each sample provided at least 5 micrograms of extracted total RNA. A second PCR of 7 to 11 cycles used a sample-barcoded 5' primer and a J-beta primer mix. Template switching added a 12-random-nucleotide identifier to every cDNA molecule. TCRdb recomputed calls from the 5' RACE reads with MiXCR, one row per CDR3 protein. The table has 650,000 to 700,000 distinct CDR3 sequences, approximately 52% seen once; the top ten hold about 14%.

The specimen sequenced was blood. The TCR was taken from an elderly woman in good health. The V call is TRBV6-2 or TRBV6-3, the J call TRBJ2-7; D perhaps matches TRBD2 (5 bases). In nucleotides, the CDR3 is TGTGCCAGCACTCGGACTGGCGGAAACTACGAGCAGTACTTC. Encoded protein: CASTRTGGNYEQYF.